This T cell receptor beta chain was sequenced for a study of blood T cell repertoires in COVID-19. Trimming shortened V by 5 bases and J by 4 bases, and 15 bases separated the two germline ends. Germline V lookup: CDR1 SGHRS, CDR2 YFSETQ. CDR3 length: 14 amino acids. Methods used by the authors: Amplification of reference gene primers was used by the study to estimate nucleated cell counts. Generated by immunoSEQ multiplex PCR, the TCRdb table keeps only in-frame clones and is missing some. V, J and clone size were drawn from that table, and D and trimming were deduced from the DNA. This table has more than 150,000 clones, roughly 79% appearing once. The Seattle site enrolled patients during active infection and followed them longitudinally.

The source is a woman aged 80 or over with COVID-19, enrolled during active disease. This chain connects TRBV5-1 to TRBJ1-1; TRBD1 might be the D (5 bases). Material for sequencing was peripheral blood. The DNA of the CDR3 is TGCGCCAGCAGGGAGCCAGGGTTGGGCACTGAAGCTTTCTTT. Protein sequence: CASREPGLGTEAFF. Complete variable domain (other parts from reference TRBV5-1 and TRBJ1-1): KAGVTQTPRYLIKTRGQQVTLSCSPISGHRSVSWYQQTPGQGLQFLFEYFSETQRNKGNFPGRFSGRQFSNSRSEMNVSTLELGDSALYLCASREPGLGTEAFFGQGTRLTVV.